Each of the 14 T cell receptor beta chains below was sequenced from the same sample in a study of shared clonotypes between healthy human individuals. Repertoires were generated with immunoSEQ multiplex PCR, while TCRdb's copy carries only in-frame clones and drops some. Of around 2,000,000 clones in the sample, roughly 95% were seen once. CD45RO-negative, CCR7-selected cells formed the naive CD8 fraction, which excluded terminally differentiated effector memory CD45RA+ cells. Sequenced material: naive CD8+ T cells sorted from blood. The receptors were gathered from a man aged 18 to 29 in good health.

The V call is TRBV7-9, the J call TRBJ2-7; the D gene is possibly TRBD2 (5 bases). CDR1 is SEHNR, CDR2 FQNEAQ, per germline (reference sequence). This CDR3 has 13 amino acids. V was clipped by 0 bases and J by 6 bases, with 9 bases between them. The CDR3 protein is CASSLALSGEQYF. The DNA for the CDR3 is TGTGCCAGCAGCTTAGCGCTGAGCGGCGAGCAGTACTTC.

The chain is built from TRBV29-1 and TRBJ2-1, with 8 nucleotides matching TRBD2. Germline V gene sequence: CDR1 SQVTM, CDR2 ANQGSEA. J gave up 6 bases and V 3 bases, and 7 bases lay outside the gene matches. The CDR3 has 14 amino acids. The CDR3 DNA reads TGCAGCGTTGATCCGGGACTAGGGGGCAATGAGCAGTTCTTC. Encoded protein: CSVDPGLGGNEQFF.

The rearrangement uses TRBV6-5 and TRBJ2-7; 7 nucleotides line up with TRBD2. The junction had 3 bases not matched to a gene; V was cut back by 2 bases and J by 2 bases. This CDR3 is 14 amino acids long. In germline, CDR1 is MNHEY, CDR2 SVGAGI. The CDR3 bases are TGTGCCAGCAGTTACGGGGGGGTTGCCTACGAGCAGTACTTC. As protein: CASSYGGVAYEQYF.

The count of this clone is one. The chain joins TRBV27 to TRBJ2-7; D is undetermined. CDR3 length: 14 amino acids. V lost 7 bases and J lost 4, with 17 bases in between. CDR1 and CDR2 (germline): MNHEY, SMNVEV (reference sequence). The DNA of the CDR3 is TGTGCCAGCACTCCTGCGGCCCCGCCTTACGAGCAGTACTTC. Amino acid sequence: CASTPAAPPYEQYF.

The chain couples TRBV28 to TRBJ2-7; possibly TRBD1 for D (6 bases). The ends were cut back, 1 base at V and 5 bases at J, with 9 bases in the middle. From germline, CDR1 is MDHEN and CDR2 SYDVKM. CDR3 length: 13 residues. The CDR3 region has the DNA TGTGCCAGCAGTTTATTCAGGGGCCACGAGCAGTACTTC. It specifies CASSLFRGHEQYF.

The CDR3 protein is CASSYDGTDTQYF. DNA of the CDR3: TGTGCCAGCAGTTATGACGGCACAGATACGCAGTATTTT. This chain connects TRBV11-2 to TRBJ2-3; the D is unclear. V was trimmed by 6 bases and J by 1 base, leaving 8 bases between them. Germline V gene data show CDR1 as SGHAT and CDR2 as FQNNGV. The length of the CDR3 is 13 residues.

The CDR3 region has the DNA TGTGCCAGCAGCTTAGAAGGGCAGGGGGGGGCCCAGTACTTC. Translation: CASSLEGQGGAQYF. The rearrangement links TRBV13 to TRBJ2-5, with D possibly being TRBD1 or TRBD2 (7 bases each). Germline CDR1 PRHDT, CDR2 FYEKMQ (reference sequence). The CDR3 runs to 14 residues. Trimming took 1 base from V and 9 from J, leaving 15 bases between them.

CDR3 loop: CASSLEMGGYTDTQYF. The CDR3 DNA follows: TGTGCCAGCAGCTTGGAGATGGGGGGTTACACAGATACGCAGTATTTT. The J gene is TRBJ2-3, the V gene TRBV5-6; the D gene is possibly TRBD2 (6 bases). The CDR3 has 16 residues. Germline V gives CDR1 SGHDT, CDR2 YYEEEE. The ends were cut back, 0 bases at V and 2 bases at J, with 13 bases in the middle.

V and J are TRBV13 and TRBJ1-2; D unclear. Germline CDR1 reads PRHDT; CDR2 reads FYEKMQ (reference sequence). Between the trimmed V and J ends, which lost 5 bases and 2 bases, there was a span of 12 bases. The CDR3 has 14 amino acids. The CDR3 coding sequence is TGTGCCAGCAGCCCCGGTGGAGCCAACTATGGCTACACCTTC. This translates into CASSPGGANYGYTF.

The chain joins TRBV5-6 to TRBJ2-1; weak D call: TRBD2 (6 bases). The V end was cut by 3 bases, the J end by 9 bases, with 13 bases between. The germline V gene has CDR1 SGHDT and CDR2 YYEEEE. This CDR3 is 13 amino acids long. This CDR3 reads CASSSVGGTEQFF. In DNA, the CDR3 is TGTGCCAGCAGCTCGGTTGGGGGGACTGAGCAGTTCTTC. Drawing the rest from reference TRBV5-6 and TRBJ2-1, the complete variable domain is DAGVTQSPTHLIKTRGQQVTLRCSPKSGHDTVSWYQQALGQGPQFIFQYYEEEERQRGNFPDRFSGHQFPNYSSELNVNALLLGDSALYLCASSSVGGTEQFFGPGTRLTVL.

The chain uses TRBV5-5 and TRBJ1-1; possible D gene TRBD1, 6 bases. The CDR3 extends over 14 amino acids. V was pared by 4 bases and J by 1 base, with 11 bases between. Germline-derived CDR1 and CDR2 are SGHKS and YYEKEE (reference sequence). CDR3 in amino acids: CASSTPGQNTEAFF. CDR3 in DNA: TGTGCCAGCAGCACCCCGGGACAGAACACTGAAGCTTTCTTT.

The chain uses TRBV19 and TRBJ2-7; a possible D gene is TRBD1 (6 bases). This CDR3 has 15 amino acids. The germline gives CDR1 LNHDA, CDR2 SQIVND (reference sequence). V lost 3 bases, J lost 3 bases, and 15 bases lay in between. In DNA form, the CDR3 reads TGTGCCAGTAGTATTGGCCAGGGGCTAATCTACGAGCAGTACTTC. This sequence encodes CASSIGQGLIYEQYF.

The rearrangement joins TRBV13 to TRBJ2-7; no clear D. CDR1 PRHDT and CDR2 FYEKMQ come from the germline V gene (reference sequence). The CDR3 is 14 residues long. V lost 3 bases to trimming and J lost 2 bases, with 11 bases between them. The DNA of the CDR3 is TGTGCCAGCAGCTTGTGGGGTAACCCCTACGAGCAGTACTTC. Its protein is CASSLWGNPYEQYF. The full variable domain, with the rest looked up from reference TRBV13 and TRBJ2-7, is AAGVIQSPRHLIKEKRETATLKCYPIPRHDTVYWYQQGPGQDPQFLISFYEKMQSDKGSIPDRFSAQQFSDYHSELNMSSLELGDSALYFCASSLWGNPYEQYFGPGTRLTVT.

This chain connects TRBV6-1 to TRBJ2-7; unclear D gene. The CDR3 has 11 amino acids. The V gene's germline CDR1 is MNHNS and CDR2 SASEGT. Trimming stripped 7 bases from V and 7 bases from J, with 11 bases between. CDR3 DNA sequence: TGTGCCAGCAAGGGATTAGGGGAGCAGTACTTC. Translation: CASKGLGEQYF.